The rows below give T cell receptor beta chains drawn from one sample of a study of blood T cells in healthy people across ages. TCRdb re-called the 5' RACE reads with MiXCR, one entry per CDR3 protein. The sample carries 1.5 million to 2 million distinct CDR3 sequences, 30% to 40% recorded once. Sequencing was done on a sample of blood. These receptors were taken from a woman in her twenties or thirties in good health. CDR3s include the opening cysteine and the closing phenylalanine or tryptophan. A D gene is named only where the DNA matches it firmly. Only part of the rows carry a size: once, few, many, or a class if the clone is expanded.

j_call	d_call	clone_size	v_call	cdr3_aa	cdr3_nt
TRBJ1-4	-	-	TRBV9	CASSVDGLGNEKLFF	TGTGCCAGCAGCGTAGATGGTCTTGGTAATGAAAAACTGTTTTTT
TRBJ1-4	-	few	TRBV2	CASSEKPSTNEKLFF	TGTGCCAGCAGTGAAAAGCCCTCAACTAATGAAAAACTGTTTTTT
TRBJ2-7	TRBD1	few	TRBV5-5	CASSHGTGTEYHEQYF	TGTGCCAGCAGCCATGGAACCGGGACAGAGTACCACGAGCAGTACTTC
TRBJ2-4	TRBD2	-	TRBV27	CASSSPKMTSGRGGIQYF	TGTGCCAGCAGCTCCCCGAAGATGACTAGCGGGAGAGGTGGCATTCAGTACTTC
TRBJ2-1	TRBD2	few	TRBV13	CASSLSAGANEQFF	TGTGCCAGCAGCTTAAGCGCGGGAGCCAATGAGCAGTTCTTC
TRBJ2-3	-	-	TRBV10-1	CASSGSALRDTQYF	TGCGCCAGCAGTGGGTCGGCGTTACGAGATACGCAGTATTTT
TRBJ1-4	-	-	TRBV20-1	CSAEDRFREKLFF	TGCAGTGCTGAAGACAGATTCCGTGAAAAACTGTTTTTT
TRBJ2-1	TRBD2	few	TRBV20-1	CSASAPPGLALHNEQFF	TGCAGTGCTAGTGCCCCACCGGGACTAGCGCTTCACAATGAGCAGTTCTTC
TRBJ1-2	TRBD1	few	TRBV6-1	CASSEPTGKFGYTF	TGTGCCAGCAGTGAACCGACAGGGAAGTTTGGCTACACCTTC
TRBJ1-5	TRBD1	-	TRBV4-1	CASSQGGTGEGQPQHF	TGCGCCAGCAGCCAAGGCGGGACAGGGGAAGGTCAGCCCCAGCATTTT
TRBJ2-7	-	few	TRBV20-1	CSARAASLRHEQYF	TGCAGTGCTAGAGCGGCTTCCCTTCGGCACGAGCAGTACTTC
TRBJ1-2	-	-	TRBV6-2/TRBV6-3	CASSSLAPTASDRPYTF	TGTGCCAGCAGTTCGCTGGCACCGACTGCCTCTGACCGACCCTACACCTTC
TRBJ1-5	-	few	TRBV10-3	CAISDRNRQTFWVSQHF	TGTGCCATCAGCGATCGAAATCGACAGACCTTTTGGGTGTCCCAGCATTTT
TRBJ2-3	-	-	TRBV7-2	CASSSPLGSTDTQYF	TGTGCCAGCAGCTCCCCCCTGGGGAGCACAGATACGCAGTATTTT
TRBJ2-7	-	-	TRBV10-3	CAISLWGSSYEQYF	TGTGCCATCAGTTTATGGGGAAGCTCCTACGAGCAGTACTTC
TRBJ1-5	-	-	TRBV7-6	CASSLTSSGNQPQHF	TGTGCCAGCAGCTTAACTAGCTCAGGGAATCAGCCCCAGCATTTT
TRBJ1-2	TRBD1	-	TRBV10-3	CAISDGTAGGTF	TGTGCCATCAGTGACGGGACAGCCGGTGGCACCTTC
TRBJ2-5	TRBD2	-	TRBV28	CASSRWAGEMETQYF	TGTGCCAGCAGCCGGTGGGCGGGAGAAATGGAGACCCAGTACTTC
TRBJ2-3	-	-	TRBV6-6	CASSYIPNPSTDTQYF	TGTGCCAGCAGTTACATACCTAATCCTAGCACAGATACGCAGTATTTT
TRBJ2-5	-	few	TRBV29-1	CSVEEGPQETQYF	TGCAGCGTTGAGGAAGGTCCCCAAGAGACCCAGTACTTC
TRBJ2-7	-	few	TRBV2	CASSAPPNHEQYF	TGTGCCAGCAGTGCCCCCCCCAACCACGAGCAGTACTTC
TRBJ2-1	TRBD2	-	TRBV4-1	CASSPIHTLGLAGDNEQFF	TGCGCCAGCAGTCCAATACATACGTTAGGGCTAGCGGGGGACAATGAGCAGTTCTTC
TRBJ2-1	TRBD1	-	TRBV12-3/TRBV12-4	CASKKVPTGAPFDEQVF	TGTGCCAGCAAAAAAGTCCCCACAGGGGCGCCCTTCGATGAGCAGGTCTTC
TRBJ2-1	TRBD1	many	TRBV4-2	CASSLPWRGGGVANEQFF	TGTGCCAGCAGCCTACCCTGGCGAGGGGGCGGCGTGGCCAATGAGCAGTTCTTC
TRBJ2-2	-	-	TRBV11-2	CASSFNRGNTGELFF	TGTGCCAGCAGCTTCAACCGAGGGAACACCGGGGAGCTGTTTTTT
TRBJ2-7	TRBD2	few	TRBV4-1	CASSQDLTSGYEQYF	TGCGCCAGCAGCCAAGATTTGACTAGCGGCTACGAGCAGTACTTC
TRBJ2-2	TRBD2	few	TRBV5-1	CASNTGGRTTGELFF	TGCGCCAGCAATACGGGAGGCAGAACCACCGGGGAGCTGTTTTTT
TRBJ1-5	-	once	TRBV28	CASSLEWAVNQPQHF	TGTGCCAGCAGTTTAGAATGGGCTGTCAATCAGCCCCAGCATTTT